Each of the 5 T cell receptor beta chains below was sequenced from the same sample in a study of beta chain features in type 1 diabetes. What was sequenced were expressed TCRB transcripts, since all of the isolated RNA had been reverse transcribed. Measured with immunoSEQ multiplex PCR; TCRdb has only the in-frame clones, and not every one. Of 110,000 to 150,000 clones in the sample, about 9.7% were seen once. Sequenced: central memory CD4+ T cells from blood. The receptors were sampled from a woman aged 35 to 49 in good health.

The chain combines TRBV7-9 with TRBJ2-1; D gene unclear. V was pared by 1 base and J by 7 bases, with 5 bases between. The germline V gene encodes CDR1 SEHNR and CDR2 FQNEAQ (reference sequence). CDR3 length: 12 amino acids. CDR3 sequence (DNA): TGTGCCAGCAGCTTAGTTGCGAATGAGCAGTTCTTC. Translating gives CASSLVANEQFF.

Worth noting for this clone: With a much larger clone just one base away, this may be a read error. The chain combines TRBV7-7 with TRBJ2-2; D possibly corresponds to TRBD2 (6 bases). V dropped 3 bases and J dropped 5 bases, with 7 bases sitting between them. The V gene's germline CDR1 is SSHAT and CDR2 FNYEAQ (reference sequence). The CDR3 consists of 13 residues. CDR3 sequence: CASSLEGTGELFF. For the CDR3, the DNA is TGTGCCAGCAGCTTGGAGGGGACCGGGGAGCTGTTTTTT.

In its sample, this clone was seen a few times. The gene calls are TRBV18 and TRBJ1-1; a weak D match, TRBD1 (5 bases). CDR3 size: 17 residues. The germline gives CDR1 KGHSH, CDR2 LQKENI. Deletions cut 3 bases from V and 5 bases from J, with 22 bases between. CDR3 in DNA: TGTGCCAGCTCACCCCTCGTAGTAGGGTTAAAGGGGACTGAAGCTTTCTTT. Its translation: CASSPLVVGLKGTEAFF.

The rearrangement joins TRBV18 to TRBJ1-6; D remains unclear. The CDR3 runs 13 residues. Trimming cost V 3 bases and J 9 bases, with 9 bases left between them. CDR1 is KGHSH, CDR2 LQKENI, per germline. The CDR3 here is CASSPQSGSPLHF. CDR3 in DNA: TGTGCCAGCTCACCTCAATCAGGTTCACCCCTCCACTTT.

This clone occurred a few times. CDR3 nucleotide sequence: TGTGCCAGCACCTACAGGGGCAGACAGCCCCAGCATTTT. Translation gives CASTYRGRQPQHF. The rearrangement joins TRBV6-5 to TRBJ1-5; TRBD1 matches at 7 bases. CDR3 length: 13 amino acids. The germline gives CDR1 MNHEY, CDR2 SVGAGI. The junction had 7 bases not matched to a gene; V was cut back by 7 bases and J by 7 bases.